This T cell receptor (beta chain) is from a study of post-analysis software for immune sequencing data (dated by TCRdb to the mid-2010s). With regard to the full study: Disease courses on record covered relapsing-remitting, secondary progressive and progressive-relapsing multiple sclerosis, though some patients had no subtype annotation. Patient repertoires were compared against over ten previously published healthy control repertoires from donors aged about 6 to 26 years. A subset of samples was prepared in parallel using single-end sample barcoding, then pooled and co-amplified after Illumina adapter ligation. The paper as a whole reports these results and caveats: A handful of TRBV segments, including TRBV5-6, TRBV5-1 and TRBV20-1, were significantly more frequent in patients than controls. The control group was slightly older than the multiple sclerosis patient group. Multiple sclerosis patients had significantly lower normalized Chao1 diversity than controls, a result that suggests substantial peripheral T-cell clonal expansion. Strong co-clustering of samples prepared in the same batch was shown by direct clustering with F measure, prompting a batch-effect correction.

Libraries were prepared through PCR. TCRdb lists the instrument as Illumina HiSeq 2500. To reduce PCR and sequencing biases, unique molecular identifiers were incorporated into the TCR beta cDNA libraries. Approximately 500,000 cDNA molecules were obtained for every 1 to 10 million input T cells, so each molecule roughly corresponded to one T cell. Patient libraries were prepared and sequenced with the same protocol used for the earlier healthy control dataset. Within a given batch, samples were prepared together, multiplexed and sequenced on the same HiSeq lane. The paper's processing steps were these. Raw barcoded reads were processed with MIGEC, and single-read molecular identifier groups were discarded before consensus assembly and CDR3 extraction. VDJtools was used for post-analysis of the clonotype tables, with diversity normalized by down-sampling every dataset to the smallest sample size. Repertoire overlap clustering matched CDR3 amino acid but not nucleotide sequences to correct batch-related cross-sample contamination. TCRdb's own reprocessing of the public reads used fastp at Q25 and MiXCR and kept productive beta chains. CDR3 protein duplicates are merged, each entry listing the most common genes and DNA. Here the V and J calls rest on TCRdb's processing, not on the authors' analysis. The sample table records roughly 430,000 distinct CDR3 sequences; 39% of these occur just once. The ten largest clones take up approximately 7.6% of the sample.

To demonstrate the VDJtools post-analysis software, the study profiled TCR beta repertoires from the peripheral blood of 13 young patients with multiple sclerosis. The multiple sclerosis patients were children and adolescents between roughly 6 and 16 years of age. The CDR3 sequence holds 14 residues, the cysteine and phenylalanine included. Kept here is only the CDR3 DNA, which spans 42 bases and is read in frame from base 1. Relative to germline, V is missing 2 bases and J is missing 4 bases, with 4 bases of the junction outside any gene match. Sequences MNHEY (CDR1) and SVGAGI (CDR2) are obtained from the germline V gene. This clonotype was recorded a few times. Its binding antigen is unknown. No qualities accompany the bases; no much larger clone lies one base away.

The V and J segments used are TRBV6-5 and TRBJ1-2, with 7 central nucleotides matching TRBD1. The receptor was isolated from a girl aged 2-15 years with multiple sclerosis. Sequenced input: blood. Read as DNA, the sequence is TGTGCCAGCAGTTACAGTAGGGACAGCTATGGCTACACCTTC. Its amino acids are CASSYSRDSYGYTF.